This T cell receptor (beta chain) was sequenced during a study of identical twins. Findings and limits, study-wide: The same donors were not followed; conclusions instead depended on cross-sectional statistical analysis. A partial confounding effect on zero-insertion analyses could come from invariant MAIT and iNKT cells. Twin-shared out-of-frame alpha sequences showed excess low generation probability.

CDR1 is KGHSH and CDR2 is LQKENI in the germline V gene. This CDR3 comprises 17 residues. The V gene lost 3 bases and the J gene lost 0 bases, with 17 bases spanning the gap. This clonotype showed up just a few times. Its antigen is not identified. Using its own MiXCR run on the 5' RACE reads, TCRdb lists one record per CDR3 protein. The table has over 550,000 distinct CDR3 sequences, roughly 7.1% seen once. The sample also formed part of further work on yellow fever vaccine responses in identical twins.

The sample was PBMCs. V gene TRBV18 combines with J gene TRBJ1-2; TRBD1 is a possible D gene (6 bases). The sequence came from a woman aged 18-35 years in good health. CDR3 nucleotide sequence: TGTGCCAGCTCACCGGTGGGGGGCATAGGTACTAACTATGGCTACACCTTC. Its protein product is CASSPVGGIGTNYGYTF.